The rows below give T cell receptor beta chains drawn from one sample of a study of Ad26.COV2.S vaccination and SARS-CoV-2 variants. Sequenced by immunoSEQ multiplex PCR; TCRdb stores in-frame clones only, minus some. The sample lists fewer than 400,000 clones; about 86% were seen once. Material: peripheral blood, obtained in a trial of Ad26.COV2.S vaccine versus placebo. The receptors were gathered from a person between 18 and 60 years old who received the Ad26.COV2.S COVID-19 vaccine or a placebo. The CDR3 runs from the conserved cysteine through the conserved F or W. A D gene is named only where the DNA matches it firmly. A clone size is listed for some rows: how often the clone was seen (once, few, many), or a class if it is expanded.

V gene	J gene	clone size	D gene	CDR3 DNA	CDR3 protein
TRBV7-2	TRBJ2-5	once	-	TGTGCCAGCAGCGTACGACGGGAGGAGACCCAGTACTTC	CASSVRREETQYF
TRBV18	TRBJ1-5	-	TRBD1	TGTGCCAGCTCTCCCCAGGGGGATAGCAATCAGCCCCAGCATTTT	CASSPQGDSNQPQHF
TRBV9	TRBJ2-3	-	-	TGTGCCAGCAGCTTGCCGGGACCCGCTCCAGATACGCAGTATTTT	CASSLPGPAPDTQYF
TRBV2	TRBJ1-6	-	-	TGTGCCAGCAGTCGGACCCAGGGCGAGCGTAATTCACCCCTCCACTTT	CASSRTQGERNSPLHF
TRBV5-1	TRBJ2-5	-	TRBD1	TGCGCCAGCAGCTTGCAAGGACAGGGGAGTCAAGAGACCCAGTACTTC	CASSLQGQGSQETQYF
TRBV7-9	TRBJ1-2	few	-	TGTGCCAGCAGCTTAGCCACCGGGACCCAGGCTAGTACCTTC	CASSLATGTQASTF
TRBV19	TRBJ2-7	-	-	TGTGCCAGTAGTATAGATACGACTTACGAGCAGTACTTC	CASSIDTTYEQYF
TRBV30	TRBJ1-6	few	-	TGTGCCTGGATTGGTCAGGTGCTGGATAATTCACCCCTCCACTTT	CAWIGQVLDNSPLHF
TRBV6-6	TRBJ2-7	-	-	TGTGCCAGCAGTTACGAGGGGCTCTACGAGCAGTACTTC	CASSYEGLYEQYF
TRBV11-2	TRBJ2-7	-	-	TGTGCCAGCAGCTTACCCTCTCTATACGAGCAGTACTTC	CASSLPSLYEQYF
TRBV4-1	TRBJ2-5	-	TRBD2	TGCGCCAGCAGCCAAGAAAGGTTAGGGGACTATGAAGAGACCCAGTACTTC	CASSQERLGDYEETQYF
TRBV6-6	TRBJ2-7	-	-	TGTGCCAGCAGTTACGGGGGGACTCCCTACGAGCAGTACTTC	CASSYGGTPYEQYF
TRBV7-9	TRBJ1-4	-	TRBD1	TGTGCCAGCAGCCGACTCCCGGGACAGGGAAATGAAAAACTGTTTTTT	CASSRLPGQGNEKLFF
TRBV18	TRBJ2-7	-	-	TGTGCCAGCTCCTCCCCGCCCCTATCCTCTGGGGAGCAGTACTTC	CASSSPPLSSGEQYF
TRBV7-2	TRBJ2-1	few	-	TGTGCCAGCAGCTTAGGGGGTCCGGCTCCGCAGTTCTTC	CASSLGGPAPQFF
TRBV12-5	TRBJ2-1	-	-	TGTGCTAGTGCCCGCGGCTCCTACAATGAGCAGTTCTTC	CASARGSYNEQFF
TRBV6-2/TRBV6-3	TRBJ1-6	-	TRBD1	TGTGCCAGCAGTAATCCGGGACAGGGTGATAATTCACCCCTCCACTTT	CASSNPGQGDNSPLHF
TRBV6-5	TRBJ1-5	few	-	TGTGCCAGCAGTTACAAGAGCAATCAGCCCCAGCATTTT	CASSYKSNQPQHF
TRBV19	TRBJ1-1	once	-	TGTGCCAGTAGTATCTCACCTCCGGTGAACACTGAAGCTTTCTTT	CASSISPPVNTEAFF
TRBV5-5	TRBJ2-2	once	TRBD1	TGTGCCAGCAGCTTGGCGGCTTCGATCACAGGGGGCGAGGCCGGGGAGCTGTTTTTT	CASSLAASITGGEAGELFF
TRBV24-1	TRBJ2-3	-	-	TGTGCCACCAGTGGATCAGGGGGGGGAGATACGCAGTATTTT	CATSGSGGGDTQYF
TRBV5-4	TRBJ2-1	-	TRBD2	TGTGCCAGCAGCTCACGGAATAGCGGGGGCTACAATGAGCAGTTCTTC	CASSSRNSGGYNEQFF
TRBV5-6	TRBJ2-7	-	-	TGTGCCAGCAGCTTGCCTCGTAGCTTAATATGGGGCGAGCAGTACTTC	CASSLPRSLIWGEQYF
TRBV19	TRBJ1-1	-	-	TGTGCCAGTGGACCTCGGTCGGGTGAAGCTTTCTTT	CASGPRSGEAFF
TRBV5-6	TRBJ1-3	-	-	TGTGCCAGCAGCACAGGGAAAAGAAACACCATATATTTT	CASSTGKRNTIYF
TRBV6-5	TRBJ2-2	-	-	TGTGCCAGCCTGGCGTCGAACACCGGGGAGCTGTTTTTT	CASLASNTGELFF
TRBV10-3	TRBJ2-7	once	TRBD1	TGTGCCATCAGTGACGGACAGACAGGGAAAGGGGGTACCTACGAGCAGTACTTC	CAISDGQTGKGGTYEQYF
TRBV25-1	TRBJ1-1	-	-	TGTGCCGGCAGTGAATTTGGCGGAGATACTGAAGCTTTCTTT	CAGSEFGGDTEAFF
TRBV5-4	TRBJ2-1	-	TRBD2	TGTGCCAGCAGCCGCGTCATAGCGGGGTACAATGAGCAGTTCTTC	CASSRVIAGYNEQFF
TRBV5-1	TRBJ2-7	-	TRBD1	TGCGCCAGCAGCTTGGATCAGGGGGCGGGAGAGCAGTACTTC	CASSLDQGAGEQYF
TRBV7-9	TRBJ1-2	-	-	TGTGCCAGCAGGCCTGGGACTTCCTATGGCTACACCTTC	CASRPGTSYGYTF